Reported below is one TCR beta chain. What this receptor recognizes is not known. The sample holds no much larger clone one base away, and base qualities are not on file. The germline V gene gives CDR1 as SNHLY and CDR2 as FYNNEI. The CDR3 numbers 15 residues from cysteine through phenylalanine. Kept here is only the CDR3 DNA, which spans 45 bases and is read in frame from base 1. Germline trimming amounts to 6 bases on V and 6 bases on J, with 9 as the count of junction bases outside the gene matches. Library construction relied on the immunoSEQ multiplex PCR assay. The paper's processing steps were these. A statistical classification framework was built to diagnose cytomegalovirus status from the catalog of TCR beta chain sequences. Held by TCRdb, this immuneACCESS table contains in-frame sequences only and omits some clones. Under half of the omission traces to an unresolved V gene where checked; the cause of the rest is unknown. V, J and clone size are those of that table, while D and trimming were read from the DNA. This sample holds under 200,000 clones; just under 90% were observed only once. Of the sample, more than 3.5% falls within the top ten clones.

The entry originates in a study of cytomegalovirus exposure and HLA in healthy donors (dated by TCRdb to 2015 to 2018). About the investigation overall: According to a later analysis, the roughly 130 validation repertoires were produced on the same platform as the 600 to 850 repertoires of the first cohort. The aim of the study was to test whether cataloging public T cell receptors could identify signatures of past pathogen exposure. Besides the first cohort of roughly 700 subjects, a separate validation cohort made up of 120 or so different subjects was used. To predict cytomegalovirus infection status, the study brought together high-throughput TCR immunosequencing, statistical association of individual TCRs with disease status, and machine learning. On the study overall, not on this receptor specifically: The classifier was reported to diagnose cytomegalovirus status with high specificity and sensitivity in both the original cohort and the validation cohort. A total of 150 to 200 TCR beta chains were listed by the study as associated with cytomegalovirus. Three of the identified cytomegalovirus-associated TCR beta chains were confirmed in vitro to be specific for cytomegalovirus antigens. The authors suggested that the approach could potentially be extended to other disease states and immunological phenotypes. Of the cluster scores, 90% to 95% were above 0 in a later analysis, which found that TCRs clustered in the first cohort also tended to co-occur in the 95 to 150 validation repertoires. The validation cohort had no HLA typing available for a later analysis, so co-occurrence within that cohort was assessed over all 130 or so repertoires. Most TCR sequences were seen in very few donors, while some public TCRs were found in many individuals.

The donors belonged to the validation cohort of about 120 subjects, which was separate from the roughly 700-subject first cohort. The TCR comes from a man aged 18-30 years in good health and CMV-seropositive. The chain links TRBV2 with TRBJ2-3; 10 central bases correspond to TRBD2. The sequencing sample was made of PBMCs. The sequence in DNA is TGTGCCAGCAGAGAGAGCGGGAGGGCCCCGGATACGCAGTATTTT. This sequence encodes CASRESGRAPDTQYF.